These T cell receptor beta chains were read from a single sample in a study of shared clonotypes between healthy human individuals. TCRdb keeps only in-frame clones here, not all; method: immunoSEQ multiplex PCR. The sample yields over a million clones, about 75% seen once. Sequencing input: memory CD4+ T cells sorted from blood. These receptor sequences come from a man in his late teens or twenties in good health. Both conserved end residues are part of each CDR3. The order of the fields is V gene, clone size, J gene, D gene, CDR3 protein, CDR3 DNA. D genes are given only for firm matches. Not all rows give a size; the values are once, few, many and, for expanded clones, a class.

>TRBV27|few|TRBJ2-7|TRBD1
CASSSFWTGLVEQYF
TGTGCCAGCAGTTCGTTCTGGACAGGGTTAGTAGAGCAGTACTTC
>TRBV30|NA|TRBJ1-2|TRBD1
CAWGGALSDRGTLYGYTF
TGTGCCTGGGGGGGGGCCCTATCGGACAGGGGGACCCTCTATGGCTACACCTTC
>TRBV10-3|NA|TRBJ1-4|NA
CAISEWLNEKLFF
TGTGCCATCAGTGAATGGCTTAATGAAAAACTGTTTTTT
>TRBV5-1|NA|TRBJ1-1|TRBD1
CASSLVGGHTEAFF
TGCGCCAGCAGCTTGGTAGGGGGCCACACTGAAGCTTTCTTT
>TRBV10-2|few|TRBJ2-4|NA
CASSESLNIQYF
TGCGCCAGCAGTGAGTCCCTTAACATTCAGTACTTC
>TRBV30|NA|TRBJ2-3|TRBD2
CAWSLAGADTQYF
TGTGCCTGGAGCCTAGCGGGGGCGGATACGCAGTATTTT
>TRBV18|few|TRBJ2-2|TRBD2
CASSPVAGAPNTGELFF
TGTGCCAGCTCACCGGTAGCGGGGGCCCCGAACACCGGGGAGCTGTTTTTT
>TRBV30|NA|TRBJ2-2|NA
CAWSGLLKNTGELFF
TGTGCCTGGAGTGGGTTGCTCAAAAACACCGGGGAGCTGTTTTTT
>TRBV6-5|few|TRBJ1-2|NA
CASSYKGRGDYGYTF
TGTGCCAGCAGTTACAAAGGTAGAGGGGACTATGGCTACACCTTC
>TRBV4-3|few|TRBJ1-2|NA
CASSQESGVSYTF
TGCGCCAGCAGCCAAGAAAGCGGGGTTAGCTACACCTTC
>TRBV7-8|few|TRBJ1-1|NA
CASRPVTVPRGTEAFF
TGTGCCAGCAGACCGGTCACGGTTCCTCGCGGCACTGAAGCTTTCTTT
>TRBV2|NA|TRBJ1-1|NA
CASIQGRTEAFF
TGTGCCAGCATTCAGGGGAGGACTGAAGCTTTCTTT
>TRBV14|NA|TRBJ1-2|NA
CASSERQDSYYGYTF
TGTGCCAGCAGCGAAAGACAGGACTCCTACTATGGCTACACCTTC
>TRBV7-9|few|TRBJ2-7|TRBD2
CASSLTGTSSYEQYF
TGTGCCAGCAGCCTCACCGGGACTAGCTCCTACGAGCAGTACTTC
>TRBV9|NA|TRBJ1-6|NA
CASSVVDNSPLHF
TGTGCCAGCAGCGTAGTGGATAATTCACCCCTCCACTTT
>TRBV7-8|NA|TRBJ2-1|NA
CASSYLAPQANEQFF
TGTGCCAGCAGCTATCTAGCCCCCCAGGCGAATGAGCAGTTCTTC
>TRBV7-9|NA|TRBJ1-1|TRBD1
CASSLTQGRNTEAFF
TGTGCCAGCAGCCTAACACAGGGGCGCAACACTGAAGCTTTCTTT
>TRBV5-1|NA|TRBJ2-5|TRBD1
CASSFTGGPIGETQYF
TGCGCCAGCAGCTTCACAGGGGGCCCTATTGGAGAGACCCAGTACTTC
>TRBV19|NA|TRBJ1-5|NA
CASSLGPWNQPQHF
TGTGCCAGTAGTTTGGGACCTTGGAATCAGCCCCAGCATTTT
>TRBV30|NA|TRBJ1-5|NA
CAWSQKGNQPQHF
TGTGCCTGGAGTCAGAAAGGCAACCAGCCCCAGCATTTT